This T cell receptor beta chain was sequenced during a study of CD8 T cells in ankylosing spondylitis. Findings and limits, study-wide: Enrichment of disease-linked clones was reportedly significant in matched ankylosing spondylitis synovial fluid. Blood from ankylosing spondylitis patients appeared to carry a characteristic roughly eight-variant TCR beta motif. Relatively rare in peripheral blood, disease-linked clones were also CD8+.

This CDR3 contains 13 residues. Germline V CDR1 and CDR2: GTSNPN, SVGIG (reference sequence). V shed 4 bases and J shed 4 bases, with 13 bases lying between them. Comments on this clonotype: The antigen is undetermined.

Quantitative barcoded 5'-RACE was used to prepare TCR beta libraries. MiXCR, applied by TCRdb to the 5' RACE reads, yields one record per CDR3 protein. The sample gives about 220,000 distinct CDR3 sequences, about 7% of which show up once; about 14% is in the top ten. Sequenced material: blood, either unsorted or a sorted T cell fraction (not recorded which). The receptor was derived from a male donor with ankylosing spondylitis. This chain links TRBV30 with TRBJ1-1; D may be TRBD1 (6 bases). In DNA form, the CDR3 reads TGTGCCTGGAATTCCGGAGGGGGCACTGAAGCTTTCTTT. Translation: CAWNSGGGTEAFF.